This T cell receptor (beta chain) was identified in a study of response to subunit inactivated influenza vaccine. Study results and limitations: Each seasonal influenza vaccination recruits few new T cells, the authors suggested.

Comments on this clonotype: Its specificity is unknown.

TCRdb used MiXCR to reprocess the RT-PCR reads, holding one entry per CDR3 protein. In the table there are about 650,000 distinct CDR3 sequences, 14% of which are singletons. The germline CDR1 and CDR2 sequences are MDHEN and SYDVKM. The CDR3 runs 15 residues. V dropped 4 bases and J dropped 6; count of bases not matched to a gene: 10. The chain couples TRBV28 to TRBJ2-7; 9 nucleotides align to TRBD1. The sample was PBMCs from blood, taken roughly 15 days before vaccination. The sequence came from a man aged 50 or older who received an inactivated influenza vaccine. The CDR3, as DNA: TGTGCCAGCAGTTCCCACAGGGGGCGTCAAGGCGAGCAGTACTTC. Translated, it gives CASSSHRGRQGEQYF.